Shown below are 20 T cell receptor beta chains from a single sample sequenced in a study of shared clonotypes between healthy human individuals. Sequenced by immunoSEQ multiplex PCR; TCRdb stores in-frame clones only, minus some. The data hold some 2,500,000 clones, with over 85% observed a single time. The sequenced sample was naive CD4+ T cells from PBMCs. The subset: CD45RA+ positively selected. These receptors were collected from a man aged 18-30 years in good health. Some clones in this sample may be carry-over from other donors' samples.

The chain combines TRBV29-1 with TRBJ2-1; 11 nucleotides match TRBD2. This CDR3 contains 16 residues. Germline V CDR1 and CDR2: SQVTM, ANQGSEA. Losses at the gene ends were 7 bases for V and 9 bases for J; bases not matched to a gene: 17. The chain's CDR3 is CSDAPLGSGRAGEQFF. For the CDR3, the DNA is TGCAGCGATGCCCCCTTAGGTAGCGGGAGGGCCGGTGAGCAGTTCTTC.

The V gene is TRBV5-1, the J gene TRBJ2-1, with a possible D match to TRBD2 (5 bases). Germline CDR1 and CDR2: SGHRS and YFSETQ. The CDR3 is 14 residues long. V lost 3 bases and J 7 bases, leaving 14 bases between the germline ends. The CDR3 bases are TGCGCCAGCAGCTGGTGGGAGTCCGCTAATGAGCAGTTCTTC. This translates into CASSWWESANEQFF.

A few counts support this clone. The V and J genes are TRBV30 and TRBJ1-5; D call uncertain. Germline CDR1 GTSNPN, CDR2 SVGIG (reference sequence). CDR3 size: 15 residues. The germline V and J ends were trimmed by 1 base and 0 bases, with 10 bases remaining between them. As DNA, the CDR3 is TGTGCCTGGAGTGCCGCGGGCCATAGCAATCAGCCCCAGCATTTT. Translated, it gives CAWSAAGHSNQPQHF. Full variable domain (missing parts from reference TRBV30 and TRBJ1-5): SQTIHQWPATLVQPVGSPLSLECTVEGTSNPNLYWYRQAAGRGLQLLFYSVGIGQISSEVPQNLSASRPQDRQFILSSKKLLLSDSGFYLCAWSAAGHSNQPQHFGDGTRLSIL.

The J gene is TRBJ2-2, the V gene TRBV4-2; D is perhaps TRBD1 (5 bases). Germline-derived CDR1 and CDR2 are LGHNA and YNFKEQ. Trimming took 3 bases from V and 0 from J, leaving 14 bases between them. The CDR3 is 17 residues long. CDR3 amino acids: CASSHPAGKSNTGELFF. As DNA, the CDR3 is TGTGCCAGCAGCCACCCAGCAGGGAAATCGAACACCGGGGAGCTGTTTTTT.

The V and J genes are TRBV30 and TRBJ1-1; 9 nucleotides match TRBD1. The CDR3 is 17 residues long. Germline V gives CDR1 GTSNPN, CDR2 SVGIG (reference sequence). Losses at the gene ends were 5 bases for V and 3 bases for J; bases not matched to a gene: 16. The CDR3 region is CAWDESSSGTGHTEAFF. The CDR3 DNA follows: TGTGCCTGGGACGAGTCATCTTCCGGGACAGGGCACACTGAAGCTTTCTTT. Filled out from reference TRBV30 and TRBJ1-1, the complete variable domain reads SQTIHQWPATLVQPVGSPLSLECTVEGTSNPNLYWYRQAAGRGLQLLFYSVGIGQISSEVPQNLSASRPQDRQFILSSKKLLLSDSGFYLCAWDESSSGTGHTEAFFGQGTRLTVV.

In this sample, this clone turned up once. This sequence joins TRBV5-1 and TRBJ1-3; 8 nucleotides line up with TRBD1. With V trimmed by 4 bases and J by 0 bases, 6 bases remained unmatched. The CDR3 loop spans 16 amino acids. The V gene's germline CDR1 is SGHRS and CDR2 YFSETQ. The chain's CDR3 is CASSAGGSNSGNTIYF. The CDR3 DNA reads TGCGCCAGCAGCGCAGGGGGCTCCAACTCTGGAAACACCATATATTTT.

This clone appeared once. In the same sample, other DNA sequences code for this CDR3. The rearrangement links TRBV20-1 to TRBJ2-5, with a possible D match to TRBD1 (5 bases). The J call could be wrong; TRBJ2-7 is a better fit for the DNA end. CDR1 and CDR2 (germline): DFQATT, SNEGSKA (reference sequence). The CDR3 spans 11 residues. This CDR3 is CSARQGYEQYF. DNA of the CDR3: TGCAGTGCTAGGCAGGGATACGAGCAGTACTTC.

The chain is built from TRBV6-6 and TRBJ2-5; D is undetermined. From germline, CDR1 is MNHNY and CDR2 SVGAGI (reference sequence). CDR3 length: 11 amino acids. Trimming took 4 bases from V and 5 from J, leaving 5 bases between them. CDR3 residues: CASSSFETQYF. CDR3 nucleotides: TGTGCCAGCAGTTCCTTTGAGACCCAGTACTTC.

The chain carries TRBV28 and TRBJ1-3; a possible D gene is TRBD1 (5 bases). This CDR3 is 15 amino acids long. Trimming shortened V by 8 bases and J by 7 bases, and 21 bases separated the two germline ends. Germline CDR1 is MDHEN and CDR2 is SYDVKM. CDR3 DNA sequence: TGTGCCAGCCGGGTAACCTCTCCGGGGCGGAACACCATATATTTT. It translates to CASRVTSPGRNTIYF. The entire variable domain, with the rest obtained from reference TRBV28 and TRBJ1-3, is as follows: DVKVTQSSRYLVKRTGEKVFLECVQDMDHENMFWYRQDPGLGLRLIYFSYDVKMKEKGDIPEGYSVSREKKERFSLILESASTNQTSMYLCASRVTSPGRNTIYFGEGSWLTVV.

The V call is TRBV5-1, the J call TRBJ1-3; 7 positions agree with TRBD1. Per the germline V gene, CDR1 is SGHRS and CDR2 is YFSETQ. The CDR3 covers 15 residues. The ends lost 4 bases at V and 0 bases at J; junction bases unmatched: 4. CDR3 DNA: TGCGCCAGCAGCGAGGCAGGGGGCTCTGGAAACACCATATATTTT. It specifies CASSEAGGSGNTIYF.

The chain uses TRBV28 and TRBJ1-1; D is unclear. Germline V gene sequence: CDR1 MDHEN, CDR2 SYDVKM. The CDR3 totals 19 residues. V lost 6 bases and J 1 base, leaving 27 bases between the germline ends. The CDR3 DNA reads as TGTGCCAGCAGGCAGAGAGCCACCCAAAGTTATAGGAGGAACACTGAAGCTTTCTTT. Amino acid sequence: CASRQRATQSYRRNTEAFF. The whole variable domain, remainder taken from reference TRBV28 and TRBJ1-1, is DVKVTQSSRYLVKRTGEKVFLECVQDMDHENMFWYRQDPGLGLRLIYFSYDVKMKEKGDIPEGYSVSREKKERFSLILESASTNQTSMYLCASRQRATQSYRRNTEAFFGQGTRLTVV.

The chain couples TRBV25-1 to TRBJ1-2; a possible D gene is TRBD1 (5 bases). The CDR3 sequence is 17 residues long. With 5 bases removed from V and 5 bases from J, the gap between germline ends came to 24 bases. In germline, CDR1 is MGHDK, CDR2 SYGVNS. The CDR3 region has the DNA TGTGCCAGCAGTTTAGAAGGGGCTTCTCAAGGGACTTATGGCTACACCTTC. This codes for CASSLEGASQGTYGYTF.

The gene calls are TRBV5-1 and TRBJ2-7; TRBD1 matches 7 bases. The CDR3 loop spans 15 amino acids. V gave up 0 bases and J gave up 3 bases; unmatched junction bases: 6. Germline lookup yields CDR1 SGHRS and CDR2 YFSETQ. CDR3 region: CASSLAGTVGYEQYF. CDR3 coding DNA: TGCGCCAGCAGCTTGGCCGGGACAGTAGGCTACGAGCAGTACTTC.

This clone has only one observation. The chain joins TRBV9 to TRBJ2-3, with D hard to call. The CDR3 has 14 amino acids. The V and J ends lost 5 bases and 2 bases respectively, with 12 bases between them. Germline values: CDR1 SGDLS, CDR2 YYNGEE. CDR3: CASSPSGITDTQYF. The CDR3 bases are TGTGCCAGCAGTCCTAGTGGCATCACAGATACGCAGTATTTT.

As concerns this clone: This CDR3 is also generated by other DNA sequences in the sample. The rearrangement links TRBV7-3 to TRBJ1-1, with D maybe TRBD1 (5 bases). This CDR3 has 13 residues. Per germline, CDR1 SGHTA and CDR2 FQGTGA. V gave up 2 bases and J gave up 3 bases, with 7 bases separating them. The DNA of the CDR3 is TGTGCCAGCAGCTTACGACAGTACACTGAAGCTTTCTTT. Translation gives CASSLRQYTEAFF.

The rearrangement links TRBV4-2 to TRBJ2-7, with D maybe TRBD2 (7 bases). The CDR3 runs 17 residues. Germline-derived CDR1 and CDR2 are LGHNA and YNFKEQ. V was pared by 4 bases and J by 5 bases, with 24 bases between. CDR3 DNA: TGTGCCAGCAGCCCTTTCAGGCTGTCGGGGGGCGGCGACGAGCAGTACTTC. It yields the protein CASSPFRLSGGGDEQYF.

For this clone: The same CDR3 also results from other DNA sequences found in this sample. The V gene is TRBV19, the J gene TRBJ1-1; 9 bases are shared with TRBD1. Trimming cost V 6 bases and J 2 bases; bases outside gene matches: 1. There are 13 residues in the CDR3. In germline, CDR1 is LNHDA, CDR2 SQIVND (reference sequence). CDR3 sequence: CASRGQGNTEAFF. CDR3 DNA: TGTGCCAGTAGGGGACAGGGCAACACTGAAGCTTTCTTT. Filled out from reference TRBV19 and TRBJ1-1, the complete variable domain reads DGGITQSPKYLFRKEGQNVTLSCEQNLNHDAMYWYRQDPGQGLRLIYYSQIVNDFQKGDIAEGYSVSREKKESFPLTVTSAQKNPTAFYLCASRGQGNTEAFFGQGTRLTVV.

The CDR3 DNA follows: TGCGCCAGCAGCTTGGTGCCCCCCACAGATACGCAGTATTTT. It yields the protein CASSLVPPTDTQYF. The chain has TRBV5-1 and TRBJ2-3; D is unclear. Between the trimmed V and J ends, which lost 0 bases and 2 bases, there was a span of 7 bases. Germline assignment: CDR1 SGHRS and CDR2 YFSETQ. The CDR3 extends over 14 amino acids.

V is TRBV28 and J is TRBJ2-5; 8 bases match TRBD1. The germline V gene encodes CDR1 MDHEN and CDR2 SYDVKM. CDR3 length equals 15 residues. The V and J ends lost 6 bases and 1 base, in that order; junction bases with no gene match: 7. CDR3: CASRSGQGPQETQYF. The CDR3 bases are TGTGCCAGCAGATCAGGACAGGGCCCCCAAGAGACCCAGTACTTC.

The CDR3 DNA is TGTGCCAGCAGTCTTATGGGGGGCGCTCAAGAAAAACTGTTTTTT. It encodes CASSLMGGAQEKLFF. V is TRBV14 and J is TRBJ1-4; tentatively, D is TRBD1 (6 bases). The length of the CDR3 is 15 residues. From germline, CDR1 is SGHDN and CDR2 FVKESK. V was cut by 6 bases and J by 8 bases, with 19 bases left in between.